This T cell receptor (beta chain) appears in the sequencing data of a study of shared clonotypes between healthy human individuals. Produced via immunoSEQ multiplex PCR; TCRdb's table is partial and in-frame only. Of 1,400,000 or so clones in the sample, about 98.5% were seen once. CDR3 size: 16 residues. The ends lost 6 bases at V and 5 bases at J; junction bases unmatched: 10. Germline CDR1 reads MNHEY; CDR2 reads SMNVEV (reference sequence). Findings of the study overall: Among the subsets, naive ones generally showed larger estimated richness than memory ones.

Concerning this clone: Its antigen is unidentified.

This receptor was identified in a man between 25 and 39 years old in good health. The chain has TRBV27 and TRBJ2-1, with TRBD2 matching 10 bases. Sequenced sample: naive CD4+ T cells sorted from blood. Noted subset: CD45RA+ positively selected. The CDR3 region is CASSPAGSGRHNEQFF. In nucleotides, the CDR3 is TGTGCCAGCAGCCCGGCGGGTAGCGGGAGGCACAATGAGCAGTTCTTC.